The 27 T cell receptor beta chains in this list originate from one sample, sequenced in a study of blood T cell repertoires in COVID-19. Method: immunoSEQ multiplex PCR; TCRdb's copy keeps in-frame clones and lacks some. This table holds around 130,000 clones, 84% found once. Sequenced input: peripheral blood. The receptors shown here come from a man in his fifties or sixties with acute or convalescent COVID-19.

The rearrangement links TRBV19 to TRBJ2-3, with D possibly being TRBD2 (6 bases). The CDR3 totals 15 residues. The germline V and J ends were trimmed by 3 bases and 2 bases, with 12 bases remaining between them. Germline CDR1 and CDR2: LNHDA and SQIVND (reference sequence). CDR3 protein: CASSIRGEFTDTQYF. The CDR3 DNA reads TGTGCCAGTAGTATTCGCGGGGAATTCACAGATACGCAGTATTTT. The variable domain in full, completed from reference TRBV19 and TRBJ2-3, reads DGGITQSPKYLFRKEGQNVTLSCEQNLNHDAMYWYRQDPGQGLRLIYYSQIVNDFQKGDIAEGYSVSREKKESFPLTVTSAQKNPTAFYLCASSIRGEFTDTQYFGPGTRLTVL.

The chain employs TRBV9 and TRBJ2-5; 11 nucleotides match TRBD2. The CDR3 length is 15 residues. Germline values: CDR1 SGDLS, CDR2 YYNGEE. Germline trimming cut 5 bases from V and 1 base from J; bases unmatched to any gene: 4. The CDR3, as DNA: TGTGCCAGCAGTGTGGGACTAGCGGTCCAAGAGACCCAGTACTTC. Translated, it gives CASSVGLAVQETQYF.

The genes are TRBV29-1 and TRBJ2-3; 7 bases are a match to TRBD1. V lost 1 base to trimming and J lost 5 bases; unmatched junction nucleotides: 3. Per germline, CDR1 SQVTM and CDR2 ANQGSEA. This CDR3 contains 13 residues. CDR3 region: CSVEVNRGDTQYF. In DNA, the CDR3 is TGCAGCGTTGAAGTTAACAGGGGAGATACGCAGTATTTT.

The CDR3 DNA is TGTGCCAACCCGGGGGGGGAGAGGACAGATACGCAGTATTTT. This translates into CANPGGERTDTQYF. V gene TRBV19 combines with J gene TRBJ2-3; TRBD2 aligns across 8 bases. CDR1 and CDR2 (germline): LNHDA, SQIVND (reference sequence). V shed 10 bases, J shed 3 bases, and the junction held 9 bases outside the gene matches. CDR3 length: 14 residues. The whole variable domain, remainder taken from reference TRBV19 and TRBJ2-3, is DGGITQSPKYLFRKEGQNVTLSCEQNLNHDAMYWYRQDPGQGLRLIYYSQIVNDFQKGDIAEGYSVSREKKESFPLTVTSAQKNPTAFYLCANPGGERTDTQYFGPGTRLTVL.

The gene calls are TRBV19 and TRBJ1-1; D gene ambiguous. V lost 5 bases and J lost 4, with 17 bases in between. CDR1 and CDR2 (germline): LNHDA, SQIVND (reference sequence). This CDR3 contains 15 residues. The CDR3 loop is CASSARTGGSTEAFF. CDR3 DNA sequence: TGTGCCAGTAGTGCTAGGACCGGCGGGAGCACTGAAGCTTTCTTT.

The V call is TRBV12-3 or TRBV12-4, the J call TRBJ1-1, with D maybe TRBD1 (6 bases). V was pared by 3 bases and J by 7 bases, with 12 bases between. The CDR3 length is 13 residues. CDR3 loop: CASSFHRAGEAFF. The DNA of the CDR3 is TGTGCCAGCAGTTTCCACAGGGCAGGTGAAGCTTTCTTT.

The chain combines TRBV24-1 with TRBJ2-2; perhaps TRBD1 as D (6 bases). The V end was cut by 2 bases, the J end by 7 bases, with 10 bases between. The CDR3 spans 14 residues. From germline, CDR1 is KGHDR and CDR2 SFDVKD. In DNA, the CDR3 is TGTGCCACCAGTGATTATAGGGGGATCGGGGAGCTGTTTTTT. It translates to CATSDYRGIGELFF.

The sample holds one count of this clone. The CDR3 DNA sequence: TGTGCCAGCAGTGAAGGTACAGGTCACTATGGCTACACCTTC. This encodes CASSEGTGHYGYTF. The V and J genes are TRBV6-4 and TRBJ1-2; the D gene is possibly TRBD1 (5 bases). Per the germline V gene, CDR1 is MRHNA and CDR2 is SNTAGT. The ends were cut back, 3 bases at V and 3 bases at J, with 11 bases in the middle. The CDR3 sequence is 14 residues long.

The chain combines TRBV7-3 with TRBJ2-7; 7 nucleotides match TRBD1. Germline V gene sequence: CDR1 SGHTA, CDR2 FQGTGA. V shed 1 base, J shed 6 bases, and the junction held 9 bases outside the gene matches. The CDR3 totals 15 residues. The CDR3 sequence is CASSLIGDRASEQYF. CDR3 DNA: TGTGCCAGCAGCTTAATCGGTGACAGGGCTTCCGAGCAGTACTTC.

This clone was detected only once. This chain links TRBV19 with TRBJ1-1; D is ambiguous. Germline V CDR1 and CDR2: LNHDA, SQIVND (reference sequence). The V and J ends lost 3 bases and 2 bases respectively, with 10 bases between them. The CDR3 runs 14 residues. As DNA, the CDR3 is TGTGCCAGTAGTATGCTCTTAGATAACACTGAAGCTTTCTTT. Protein: CASSMLLDNTEAFF.

This rearrangement joins TRBV5-1 to TRBJ2-5; TRBD2 matches at 10 bases. The CDR3 has 14 residues. Germline V gene data show CDR1 as SGHRS and CDR2 as YFSETQ. Trimming removed 2 bases from V and 2 bases from J; junction bases left unmatched: 0. CDR3 bases: TGCGCCAGCAGCTTAGCGGGGGGGCAAGAGACCCAGTACTTC. Protein sequence: CASSLAGGQETQYF.

This chain joins TRBV19 and TRBJ1-3, with a tentative D call TRBD1 (6 bases). The CDR3 sequence is 15 residues long. From germline, CDR1 is LNHDA and CDR2 SQIVND (reference sequence). V lost 5 bases and J lost 3, with 14 bases in between. For the CDR3, the DNA is TGTGCCAGTAGTGTCTGGGGGCCGTATGGAAACACCATATATTTT. Translation gives CASSVWGPYGNTIYF.

The chain couples TRBV24-1 to TRBJ2-1; TRBD2 matches 7 bases. The V segment lost 3 bases and the J segment 1 base; nucleotides outside the gene matches: 8. The CDR3 is made up of 17 amino acids. The germline CDR1 and CDR2 sequences are KGHDR and SFDVKD. The CDR3 spells CATSDPGGRRSYNEQFF. CDR3 coding DNA: TGTGCCACCAGTGATCCCGGGGGGAGAAGGTCCTACAATGAGCAGTTCTTC.

This chain uses TRBV28 with TRBJ1-5; no firm D call. This CDR3 is 16 amino acids long. Looked up from germline, CDR1 is MDHEN and CDR2 is SYDVKM. V lost 7 bases and J 0 bases, leaving 16 bases between the germline ends. CDR3 nucleotides: TGTGCCAGCACCCCGCTGCAGGCCTTTAGCAATCAGCCCCAGCATTTT. Protein sequence: CASTPLQAFSNQPQHF.

This clone was observed a few times. The chain employs TRBV6-5 and TRBJ2-2, with TRBD1 as a possible D gene (5 bases). CDR3 size: 15 residues. Trimming pared 3 bases from V and 2 bases from J, leaving 10 bases between. Per the germline V gene, CDR1 is MNHEY and CDR2 is SVGAGI. CDR3 sequence: CASSYGQGNTGELFF. CDR3 coding DNA: TGTGCCAGCAGTTATGGGCAGGGCAACACCGGGGAGCTGTTTTTT.

This chain connects TRBV15 to TRBJ2-3; 12 positions match TRBD2. Germline loops: CDR1 LNHNV, CDR2 YYDKDF (reference sequence). V shed 5 bases, J shed 2 bases, and the junction held 8 bases outside the gene matches. This CDR3 has 17 amino acids. Here the CDR3 reads CATSASSGGAFTDTQYF. CDR3 DNA: TGTGCCACCAGCGCATCTAGCGGGGGGGCCTTCACAGATACGCAGTATTTT.

V usage is TRBV4-2 and J usage is TRBJ1-5, with D possibly TRBD1 on 6 matching bases. The CDR3 totals 14 residues. The germline gives CDR1 LGHNA, CDR2 YNFKEQ. Trimming removed 4 bases at V and 7 bases at J, with 14 bases between. CDR3 coding DNA: TGTGCCAGCAGCCCAACAGGGCAGAAACAGCCCCAGCATTTT. This sequence encodes CASSPTGQKQPQHF.

This clone was detected once. This rearrangement joins TRBV12-3 or TRBV12-4 to TRBJ1-2; 7 bases map to TRBD1. V lost 6 bases, J lost 6 bases, and 7 bases stayed unmatched. The CDR3 consists of 13 residues. The CDR3 bases are TGTGCCAGCAGCCTAAGACAGGGTGATGGCTACACCTTC. This gives the protein CASSLRQGDGYTF.

The J gene is TRBJ2-7, the V gene TRBV3-1 (or the pseudogene TRBV3-2); 7 nucleotides agree with TRBD1. After removal of 1 base from V and 0 bases from J, the junction contained 3 bases not matched to a gene. The length of the CDR3 is 15 residues. From germline, CDR1 is LGHDT and CDR2 YNNKEL (reference sequence). The CDR3 spells CASSQGRGYSYEQYF. DNA of the CDR3: TGTGCCAGCAGCCAAGGCAGGGGGTACTCCTACGAGCAGTACTTC.

In this sample, this clone turned up once. The rearrangement joins TRBV7-2 to TRBJ2-3, with D possibly TRBD1 on 5 matching bases. Germline lookup yields CDR1 SGHTA and CDR2 FQGNSA. V was pared by 1 base and J by 4 bases, with 6 bases between. This CDR3 comprises 13 residues. The CDR3: CASSLEGADTQYF. The CDR3 coding sequence is TGTGCCAGCAGCTTAGAAGGGGCAGATACGCAGTATTTT. The variable domain in full, with the rest retrieved from reference TRBV7-2 and TRBJ2-3, is GAGVSQSPSNKVTEKGKDVELRCDPISGHTALYWYRQSLGQGLEFLIYFQGNSAPDKSGLPSDRFSAERTGGSVSTLTIQRTQQEDSAVYLCASSLEGADTQYFGPGTRLTVL.

This clone appeared once. This sequence joins TRBV6-5 and TRBJ1-4; maybe TRBD1 (6 bases). Germline V gene data show CDR1 as MNHEY and CDR2 as SVGAGI. V shed 6 bases and J shed 2 bases, with 13 bases lying between them. This CDR3 spans 15 amino acids. The CDR3 spells CASRTQGPTNEKLFF. CDR3 DNA sequence: TGTGCCAGCAGGACACAGGGTCCGACTAATGAAAAACTGTTTTTT.

V and J are TRBV19 and TRBJ1-6; D might be TRBD1 (5 bases). The CDR3 is made up of 16 amino acids. Trimming cost V 6 bases and J 9 bases, with 21 bases left between them. Germline values: CDR1 LNHDA, CDR2 SQIVND (reference sequence). CDR3 DNA: TGTGCCAGTAGGACACAGGACGGCCCTATAGGTTCACCCCTCCACTTT. Translation: CASRTQDGPIGSPLHF.

This rearrangement joins TRBV5-4 to TRBJ2-5; weak D call: TRBD1 (5 bases). CDR1 and CDR2 (germline): SGHNT, YYREEE (reference sequence). Trimming cost V 5 bases and J 0 bases, with 11 bases left between them. The CDR3 runs 14 residues. CDR3 sequence reads: CASSTDSYQETQYF. In DNA, the CDR3 is TGTGCCAGCAGTACCGACAGCTACCAAGAGACCCAGTACTTC.

This chain joins TRBV2 and TRBJ2-2; maybe TRBD1 (6 bases). Germline values: CDR1 SNHLY, CDR2 FYNNEI. The V and J ends lost 9 bases and 5 bases respectively, with 13 bases between them. This CDR3 comprises 13 residues. The CDR3 coding sequence is TGTGCCAGTACGGGACAAAATACCGGGGAGCTGTTTTTT. Amino acid sequence: CASTGQNTGELFF.

The chain links TRBV6-1 to TRBJ1-2, with 7 nucleotides matching TRBD1. Germline CDR1 is MNHNS and CDR2 is SASEGT. V dropped 2 bases and J dropped 4; count of bases not matched to a gene: 4. This CDR3 contains 14 residues. CDR3 region: CASSERRQGYGYTF. CDR3 in DNA: TGTGCCAGCAGTGAACGGAGACAGGGCTATGGCTACACCTTC.

V usage is TRBV24-1 and J usage is TRBJ2-3; 7 nucleotides agree with TRBD1. The germline gives CDR1 KGHDR, CDR2 SFDVKD. The trim removed 4 bases at V and 5 bases at J, leaving 14 bases unmatched. The CDR3 runs 17 residues. CDR3 region: CATSDPTRDSWGDTQYF. The CDR3 DNA follows: TGTGCCACCAGTGACCCAACCCGGGACAGCTGGGGAGATACGCAGTATTTT.

The table lists this clone with a few counts. The rearrangement joins TRBV5-1 to TRBJ1-6; D remains unclear. The CDR3 extends over 16 amino acids. CDR1 and CDR2 (germline): SGHRS, YFSETQ. V dropped 1 base and J dropped 7 bases, with 15 bases sitting between them. The CDR3: CASSLPDTLGNSPLHF. CDR3 nucleotide sequence: TGCGCCAGCAGCTTGCCCGACACCCTTGGGAATTCACCCCTCCACTTT. Full variable domain (remainder filled in from reference TRBV5-1 and TRBJ1-6): KAGVTQTPRYLIKTRGQQVTLSCSPISGHRSVSWYQQTPGQGLQFLFEYFSETQRNKGNFPGRFSGRQFSNSRSEMNVSTLELGDSALYLCASSLPDTLGNSPLHFGNGTRLTVT.